The rows below give T cell receptor beta chains drawn from one sample of a study of human T cells and chemical hapten exposure. One entry per CDR3 protein, called by TCRdb with MiXCR from the RACE reads. This sample yields roughly 190,000 distinct CDR3 sequences, of which about a fifth are seen a single time; 6.7% belongs to the top ten. Sequenced here: whole blood, sampled in connection with sensitization to the hapten diphenylcyclopropenone (DPC). The source is a woman between 45 and 60 years old with alopecia areata. Some clones in this sample may be carry-over from other donors' samples. Each CDR3 is given with its conserved first and last residue. The D gene is left open where the match is weak. Some rows have no size entry. The others give once, few or many, or a class for an expanded clone.

NA	NA	TRBV7-9	TRBJ2-7	TGTGCCAGCAGCTTAGCGGATTGGGGCTACGAGCAGTACTTC	CASSLADWGYEQYF
NA	NA	TRBV5-1	TRBJ2-2	TGCGCCAGCAGCTTGGTGTCGCAGATGCTGCGTGGGGAGCTGTTTTTT	CASSLVSQMLRGELFF
TRBD2	NA	TRBV5-5	TRBJ2-4	TGTGCCAGCAGCTGGGAGACTAGCGAGAGAATCATTCAGTACTTC	CASSWETSERIIQYF
NA	few	TRBV29-1	TRBJ1-1	TGCAGCGTTATTGGAGAAGCAGGAGTGACTGAAGCTTTCTTT	CSVIGEAGVTEAFF
NA	NA	TRBV7-8	TRBJ1-1	TGTGCCAGCAGCTTAGCGACGGCAGAAGCTTTCTTT	CASSLATAEAFF
NA	NA	TRBV4-2	TRBJ1-5	TGTGCCAGCAGCCAAGCTCCCGGTGGAAGCAATCAGCCCCAGCATTTT	CASSQAPGGSNQPQHF
NA	NA	TRBV10-3	TRBJ2-3	TGTGCCATCAGTGAGGCCACAGATACGCAGTATTTT	CAISEATDTQYF
TRBD2	few	TRBV7-2	TRBJ2-3	TGTGCCAGCAGCTTAGCGGCTAGCGGGAGATCGGATACGCAGTATTTT	CASSLAASGRSDTQYF
TRBD2	NA	TRBV5-1	TRBJ2-7	TGCGCCAGCAGCTCAAATCCGAGAAGCAACCCCGGGACTAGCGACTTGGAGCAGTACTTC	CASSSNPRSNPGTSDLEQYF
TRBD1	few	TRBV20-1	TRBJ2-5	TGCAGTGCTAGAGCGTGGACAGGGGGCTACACAGGAGTGCAGACGACCCAGTACTTC	CSARAWTGGYTGVQTTQYF
NA	few	TRBV5-1	TRBJ2-5	TGCGCCAGCAGGGGGGGACGAGGAGAGACCCAGTACTTC	CASRGGRGETQYF
TRBD1	many	TRBV18	TRBJ1-2	TGTGCCAGCTCACCAGGATCGGGGACAGGGGTCCTCTATGGCTACACCTTC	CASSPGSGTGVLYGYTF
TRBD1	many	TRBV7-8	TRBJ1-1	TGTGCCAGCAGCTTTAGACAGGGACTCACTGAAGCTTTCTTT	CASSFRQGLTEAFF
NA	NA	TRBV11-2	TRBJ1-1	TGTGCCAGCAGCTTACAGGGGACTGAAGCTTTCTTT	CASSLQGTEAFF
TRBD1	NA	TRBV12-3/TRBV12-4	TRBJ1-1	TGTGCCAGCAGTTCATTACAGGGGGTAGGCACTGAAGCTTTCTTT	CASSSLQGVGTEAFF
TRBD1	NA	TRBV15	TRBJ2-3	TGTGCCACCAGTCAAAGGGGGCGCAACACAGATACGCAGTATTTT	CATSQRGRNTDTQYF
NA	NA	TRBV29-1	TRBJ2-7	TGCAGCGTTGAGTTCCGGAACGAGCAGTACTTC	CSVEFRNEQYF
NA	few	TRBV7-9	TRBJ2-3	TGTGCCAGCAGCTTAGCGGGAGAGCCGTTAGATACGCAGTATTTT	CASSLAGEPLDTQYF
NA	NA	TRBV21-1	TRBJ2-3	TGTGCCAGCAGCAAAGAAGGTCAAGTCCGGAACCTCACAGATACGCAGTATTTT	CASSKEGQVRNLTDTQYF
NA	NA	TRBV25-1	TRBJ2-5	TGTGCCAGCTCGAGGGCAGGGATGAAACAAGAGACCCAGTACTTC	CASSRAGMKQETQYF
TRBD2	many	TRBV19	TRBJ2-5	TGTGCCAGTAGTCAGTGGACTAGCGGAAATCAAGAGACCCAGTACTTC	CASSQWTSGNQETQYF
NA	many	TRBV5-1	TRBJ1-1	TGCGCCAGCAGCTTGGATGTCGCCAGCCTCATGAACACTGAAGCTTTCTTT	CASSLDVASLMNTEAFF
TRBD1	few	TRBV7-2	TRBJ1-1	TGTGCCAGCAGCTCGAGGACAGGGGGTGACACTGAAGCTTTCTTT	CASSSRTGGDTEAFF
NA	few	TRBV21-1	TRBJ1-1	TGTGCCAGCCCTCGGACAGGGTGGGACACTGAAGCTTTCTTT	CASPRTGWDTEAFF
NA	few	TRBV20-1	TRBJ1-1	TGCAGTGCTAGAGATCAAGGGGGGAGAACTGAAGCTTTCTTT	CSARDQGGRTEAFF
TRBD1	few	TRBV6-1	TRBJ1-5	TGTGCCAGCAGTACAGCGATCGGACAGGGGGGTTTACAGCCCCAGCATTTT	CASSTAIGQGGLQPQHF
NA	few	TRBV11-2	TRBJ2-2	TGTGCCAGCAGCTTAGATCTAGTCACCGGGGAGCTGTTTTTT	CASSLDLVTGELFF
NA	NA	TRBV14	TRBJ1-2	TGTGCCAGCAGCCAAGGGATACCCTTGAGGAAGGGCTATGGCTACACCTTC	CASSQGIPLRKGYGYTF
TRBD1	NA	TRBV29-1	TRBJ2-7	TGCAGCATCCTACGGACAGGGAGCTCCTACGAGCAGTACTTC	CSILRTGSSYEQYF
NA	few	TRBV20-1	TRBJ2-1	TGCAGTGCTAGAGATCCCGCCAGGCAGGGAGGCAATGAGCAGTTCTTC	CSARDPARQGGNEQFF
TRBD2	few	TRBV7-3	TRBJ2-1	TGTGCCAGCAGCTTCGGCGGGAGGGCCATGAATGAGCAGTTCTTC	CASSFGGRAMNEQFF
NA	NA	TRBV29-1	TRBJ1-2	TGCAGCGTGAACCGGGACGGCAGGGGCTACACCTTC	CSVNRDGRGYTF
NA	few	TRBV20-1	TRBJ2-1	TGCAGGGCCGCCACGGCGGTGCCCTTGGGAGAGCAGTTCTTC	CRAATAVPLGEQFF
NA	NA	TRBV2	TRBJ1-2	TGTGCCAGCAGTGTGCCGACAGGCATCTATGGCTACACCTTC	CASSVPTGIYGYTF
TRBD2	few	TRBV12-3/TRBV12-4	TRBJ2-1	TGTGCCAGCAGGCCCGGGACTAGCGAGGGGTCCTACAATGAGCAGTTCTTC	CASRPGTSEGSYNEQFF
NA	few	TRBV10-3	TRBJ2-5	TGTGCCATCAGTCCCCCGGGAGAGGAGCGCCCCTGGGAGACCCAGTACTTC	CAISPPGEERPWETQYF
TRBD1	NA	TRBV7-2	TRBJ2-3	TGTGCCAGCAGCCGACAGGGTTTTTTCACAGATACGCAGTATTTT	CASSRQGFFTDTQYF
TRBD2	few	TRBV20-1	TRBJ2-5	TGCAGTGCCACGACTAGCGGGAGGGCAGAGACCCAGTACTTC	CSATTSGRAETQYF
TRBD2	few	TRBV7-2	TRBJ2-7	TGTGCCAGCAGCCGGACTAGCGGAGATTACGAGCAGTACTTC	CASSRTSGDYEQYF